What follows are 32 T cell receptor beta chains derived from one specimen sequenced in a study of T cell responses to AZD1222 COVID-19 vaccine (dated by TCRdb to 2020 to 2023). Libraries were constructed by the immunoSEQ multiplex PCR assay. As stored in TCRdb, this immuneACCESS dataset retains in-frame rearrangements with V and J assigned. A fraction of the clones does not appear; measured against another copy, unresolved V genes explain less than half of the discrepancy, and the remainder lacks a known reason. For this sample there are 85,000 to 130,000 clones; about 87% appear just once. The biggest ten clones account for more than 8% of the sample. Reading the label with the study, this specimen's time point is: baseline before first vaccination. The material sequenced was peripheral blood, taken on day 0 of AZD1222 vaccination. The receptors originated from an adult in good health.

This chain uses TRBV18 with TRBJ1-3, with D uncertain. V lost 3 bases and J 3 bases, leaving 18 bases between the germline ends. CDR1 and CDR2 from the germline V gene are KGHSH and LQKENI. The CDR3 spans 17 residues. The CDR3 spells CASSPTGRSLGGNTIYF. CDR3 nucleotide sequence: TGTGCCAGCTCACCCACCGGCAGGAGCCTCGGTGGAAACACCATATATTTT.

The rearrangement uses TRBV2 and TRBJ1-1, with D possibly TRBD1 on 5 matching bases. The V gene lost 3 bases and the J gene lost 6 bases, with 14 bases spanning the gap. CDR1 is SNHLY, CDR2 FYNNEI, per germline. The CDR3 has 14 amino acids. CDR3: CASSDPGLWAEAFF. In DNA form, the CDR3 reads TGTGCCAGCAGTGACCCGGGGCTGTGGGCTGAAGCTTTCTTT.

The genes are TRBV15 and TRBJ2-7, with D possibly being TRBD2 (6 bases). V was pared by 1 base and J by 7 bases, with 11 bases between. The CDR3 spans 13 residues. Germline-derived CDR1 and CDR2 are LNHNV and YYDKDF (reference sequence). The DNA for the CDR3 is TGTGCCACCAGCAGAGCCGGGGGTCGAGAGCAGTACTTC. Protein: CATSRAGGREQYF.

The chain combines TRBV19 with TRBJ1-5; no definite D call. Deletions cut 5 bases from V and 7 bases from J, with 12 bases between. Germline V gene data show CDR1 as LNHDA and CDR2 as SQIVND (reference sequence). The CDR3 totals 13 residues. The CDR3 loop is CASSRASGQPQHF. The CDR3 region has the DNA TGTGCCAGTAGTCGAGCTTCGGGGCAGCCCCAGCATTTT.

The genes are TRBV4-1 and TRBJ2-7; D is unclear. The CDR3 totals 17 residues. CDR1 MGHRA and CDR2 YSYEKL come from the germline V gene. Trimming pared 5 bases from V and 2 bases from J, leaving 22 bases between. The CDR3, as DNA: TGCGCCAGCAGCGTCTCTCAGGATTCTACTACTACCTACGAGCAGTACTTC. This translates into CASSVSQDSTTTYEQYF.

The V gene is TRBV7-2, the J gene TRBJ1-5; the match to TRBD1 covers 8 bases. The CDR3 runs to 17 residues. The germline gives CDR1 SGHTA, CDR2 FQGNSA. The ends lost 2 bases at V and 4 bases at J; junction bases unmatched: 10. The CDR3 sequence: CASSLNQGARGNQPQHF. CDR3 DNA: TGTGCCAGCAGCTTAAATCAGGGGGCTAGGGGAAATCAGCCCCAGCATTTT.

This clone was seen a single time. The chain has TRBV28 and TRBJ1-1, with D unclear. V shed 5 bases and J shed 0 bases, with 13 bases lying between them. Germline CDR1 MDHEN, CDR2 SYDVKM. The CDR3 contains 15 residues. In nucleotides, the CDR3 is TGTGCCAGCAGTCCCAGGCGCAACCTGAACACTGAAGCTTTCTTT. Its translation is CASSPRRNLNTEAFF.

J is TRBJ2-1 and V is TRBV4-2; TRBD2 matches at 8 bases. The CDR3 length is 15 residues. In germline, CDR1 is LGHNA, CDR2 YNFKEQ. The V and J ends lost 1 base and 10 bases, in that order; junction bases with no gene match: 9. As DNA, the CDR3 is TGTGCCAGCAGCCAAGTTCGAGCGGGAGAACGGGAGCAGTTCTTC. Amino acids: CASSQVRAGEREQFF.

The rearrangement joins TRBV6-5 to TRBJ1-1; no clear D gene. The CDR3 contains 16 residues. Looked up from germline, CDR1 is MNHEY and CDR2 is SVGAGI. Trimming cost V 3 bases and J 0 bases, with 14 bases left between them. The CDR3 reads CASSYGGVGMNTEAFF. CDR3 sequence (DNA): TGTGCCAGCAGTTATGGCGGGGTTGGGATGAACACTGAAGCTTTCTTT.

The chain employs TRBV7-2 and TRBJ1-1; D unclear. V was pared by 1 base and J by 0 bases, with 9 bases between. The CDR3 sequence is 15 residues long. The germline V gene encodes CDR1 SGHTA and CDR2 FQGNSA. The CDR3 nucleotides are TGTGCCAGCAGCTTAGTATTAGGGTTGAACACTGAAGCTTTCTTT. Translated, it gives CASSLVLGLNTEAFF. The entire variable domain, with the rest obtained from reference TRBV7-2 and TRBJ1-1, is as follows: GAGVSQSPSNKVTEKGKDVELRCDPISGHTALYWYRQSLGQGLEFLIYFQGNSAPDKSGLPSDRFSAERTGGSVSTLTIQRTQQEDSAVYLCASSLVLGLNTEAFFGQGTRLTVV.

The chain carries TRBV3-1 (or the pseudogene TRBV3-2) and TRBJ2-2; tentative D call: TRBD1 (6 bases). The V gene lost 0 bases and the J gene lost 5 bases, with 22 bases spanning the gap. The CDR3 is made up of 19 amino acids. In germline, CDR1 is LGHDT, CDR2 YNNKEL (reference sequence). The CDR3, as DNA: TGTGCCAGCAGCCAAGACGGAGTAGGGGGTAGGGGAAAAACCGGGGAGCTGTTTTTT. Protein product: CASSQDGVGGRGKTGELFF.

This clone has a single count. The rearrangement links TRBV7-2 to TRBJ1-3; D ambiguous. The V end lost 5 bases, the J end lost 1 base, and 15 bases lay between the germline ends. Germline-derived CDR1 and CDR2 are SGHTA and FQGNSA. This CDR3 contains 16 residues. The DNA of the CDR3 is TGTGCCAGCAGCCCCGAATCCACCGTTTCTGGAAACACCATATATTTT. Residues: CASSPESTVSGNTIYF.

The chain couples TRBV5-8 to TRBJ1-2, with D possibly matching TRBD1 (5 bases). The CDR3 is 15 residues long. With 3 bases removed from V and 3 bases from J, the gap between germline ends came to 15 bases. From germline, CDR1 is SGHTS and CDR2 YDEGEE. The CDR3 here is CASSWTPRSDYGYTF. CDR3 bases: TGTGCCAGCAGCTGGACACCTCGGTCGGACTATGGCTACACCTTC.

This clone has a single count. V usage is TRBV15 and J usage is TRBJ2-1; 8 bases agree with TRBD2. J gave up 6 bases and V 0 bases, and 10 bases lay outside the gene matches. The CDR3 runs 17 residues. Germline V gene data show CDR1 as LNHNV and CDR2 as YYDKDF (reference sequence). Written as DNA, the CDR3 is TGTGCCACCAGCAGAGATGCGGTAGTAGCGGGATCCAATGAGCAGTTCTTC. Its protein is CATSRDAVVAGSNEQFF.

The chain carries TRBV2 and TRBJ1-2; 8 nucleotides match TRBD1. The CDR3 is 13 amino acids. The V gene end was trimmed by 6 bases and the J gene end by 8 bases; junction bases not matched to a gene: 8. Germline V gene data show CDR1 as SNHLY and CDR2 as FYNNEI. The CDR3 DNA sequence: TGTGCCAGCAGGGGAGGACAGGGCGGAGGCTACACCTTC. Translating it yields CASRGGQGGGYTF.

The chain combines TRBV27 with TRBJ1-1; D not resolved. Trimming stripped 1 base from V and 5 bases from J, with 8 bases between. Germline V gene sequence: CDR1 MNHEY, CDR2 SMNVEV (reference sequence). The length of the CDR3 is 13 residues. The DNA of the CDR3 is TGTGCCAGCAGTTTATTTACCGGTACTGAAGCTTTCTTT. Amino acids: CASSLFTGTEAFF.

This chain joins TRBV7-2 and TRBJ1-1; 7 bases agree with TRBD1. Trimming removed 1 base from V and 7 bases from J; junction bases left unmatched: 6. CDR1 and CDR2 from the germline V gene are SGHTA and FQGNSA. CDR3 length: 14 amino acids. CDR3 sequence: CASSLVGGTVEAFF. The CDR3 coding sequence is TGTGCCAGCAGCTTAGTGGGTGGGACAGTTGAAGCTTTCTTT.

This chain connects TRBV7-2 to TRBJ1-1, with TRBD1 matching over 12 bases. The CDR3 totals 17 residues. Germline CDR1 reads SGHTA; CDR2 reads FQGNSA. Trimming took 6 bases from V and 2 from J; bases not matched to a gene: 10. CDR3 protein: CASRPGTGGWRNTEAFF. The CDR3 nucleotides read TGTGCCAGCAGACCTGGGACAGGGGGCTGGAGAAACACTGAAGCTTTCTTT.

The chain couples TRBV5-1 to TRBJ2-5; D remains ambiguous. The CDR3 contains 15 residues. CDR1 SGHRS and CDR2 YFSETQ come from the germline V gene. Trimming left V 0 bases short and J 5 bases short, with 14 bases between. CDR3 bases: TGCGCCAGCAGCTTGGCAGGCATAAATTCGGAGACCCAGTACTTC. Translated, it gives CASSLAGINSETQYF.

The V call is TRBV3-1 (or the pseudogene TRBV3-2), the J call TRBJ2-7; D is perhaps TRBD2 (6 bases). Per the germline V gene, CDR1 is LGHDT and CDR2 is YNNKEL (reference sequence). The CDR3 loop spans 16 amino acids. V lost 0 bases to trimming and J lost 4 bases, with 16 bases between them. The CDR3 DNA sequence: TGTGCCAGCAGCCAAGATCTTGCGGGAATCTTATACGAGCAGTACTTC. Translation: CASSQDLAGILYEQYF.

The chain recombines TRBV9 with TRBJ2-1; the D gene could be TRBD1 or TRBD2 (5 bases each). The CDR3 spans 15 residues. Germline V gene lookup returns CDR1 SGDLS and CDR2 YYNGEE. The germline V and J ends were trimmed by 3 bases and 5 bases, with 15 bases remaining between them. CDR3 nucleotide sequence: TGTGCCAGCAGCGCCGGGGCAGGAATTAACAATGAGCAGTTCTTC. Its translation: CASSAGAGINNEQFF.

The chain uses TRBV28 and TRBJ2-2; D uncertain. Trimming removed 6 bases at V and 5 bases at J, with 4 bases between. Germline CDR1 MDHEN, CDR2 SYDVKM. The CDR3 is made up of 11 amino acids. The CDR3 reads CASRLTGELFF. The CDR3 DNA is TGTGCCAGCAGGCTGACCGGGGAGCTGTTTTTT.

This sequence joins TRBV7-9 and TRBJ1-1; the D gene is possibly TRBD1 (5 bases). V gave up 3 bases and J gave up 8 bases, with 7 bases separating them. This CDR3 contains 11 residues. The germline gives CDR1 SEHNR, CDR2 FQNEAQ (reference sequence). The CDR3 protein is CASSLGREAFF. Here the CDR3 DNA reads TGTGCCAGCAGCTTGGGACGAGAAGCTTTCTTT.

The chain joins TRBV12-3 or TRBV12-4 to TRBJ2-7; the match to TRBD1 covers 10 bases. The CDR3 is 13 amino acids. The junction had 7 bases not matched to a gene; V was cut back by 8 bases and J by 6 bases. The CDR3 DNA follows: TGTGCCAGCGTGAGGGACAGGGGCGGCGAGCAGTACTTC. Encoded protein: CASVRDRGGEQYF.

The chain has TRBV4-3 and TRBJ2-7; weak D call: TRBD2 (6 bases). The V and J ends lost 4 bases and 1 base respectively, with 20 bases between them. The CDR3 runs 17 residues. The germline gives CDR1 LGHNA, CDR2 YSLEER. CDR3 amino acids: CASSPIGLASGSYEQYF. In nucleotides, the CDR3 is TGCGCCAGCAGCCCGATCGGTCTAGCGTCGGGTTCCTACGAGCAGTACTTC.

The rearrangement joins TRBV18 to TRBJ2-2, with D uncertain. CDR1 and CDR2 (germline): KGHSH, LQKENI. With 4 bases removed from V and 1 base from J, the gap between germline ends came to 7 bases. The CDR3 extends over 14 amino acids. Here the CDR3 reads CASSLRLNTGELFF. DNA for the CDR3: TGTGCCAGCTCACTGAGGTTGAACACCGGGGAGCTGTTTTTT.

This chain joins TRBV5-6 and TRBJ2-1, with D unresolved. The CDR3 runs 15 residues. The germline V gene has CDR1 SGHDT and CDR2 YYEEEE. Trimming removed 3 bases at V and 6 bases at J, with 16 bases between. DNA of the CDR3: TGTGCCAGCAGCTCCGTGATAGCAATGGGCAATGAGCAGTTCTTC. This encodes CASSSVIAMGNEQFF.

The chain joins TRBV29-1 to TRBJ2-7; no firm D call. CDR1 and CDR2 from the germline V gene are SQVTM and ANQGSEA. The CDR3 is 15 amino acids. Trimming left V 0 bases short and J 0 bases short, with 12 bases between. The CDR3 here is CSVEDPGRNSYEQYF. CDR3 nucleotide sequence: TGCAGCGTTGAAGATCCTGGCAGGAACTCCTACGAGCAGTACTTC.

The chain carries TRBV6-6 and TRBJ2-5; TRBD1 matches at 9 bases. CDR1 is MNHNY and CDR2 is SVGAGI in the germline V gene (reference sequence). This CDR3 contains 15 residues. The V and J ends lost 6 bases and 4 bases, in that order; junction bases with no gene match: 9. The CDR3 DNA reads as TGTGCCAGCAGCATACCGGGACAGGGAGGAGAGACCCAGTACTTC. It yields the protein CASSIPGQGGETQYF.

The rearrangement links TRBV3-1 (or the pseudogene TRBV3-2) to TRBJ2-5; TRBD2 might be the D (5 bases). Looked up from germline, CDR1 is LGHDT and CDR2 is YNNKEL (reference sequence). The ends were cut back, 4 bases at V and 5 bases at J, with 14 bases in the middle. CDR3 length: 14 amino acids. CDR3 in amino acids: CASSPSGRYETQYF. The CDR3 DNA reads as TGTGCCAGCAGCCCCAGCGGACGCTACGAGACCCAGTACTTC.

This clone was seen once. The rearrangement joins TRBV15 to TRBJ1-5; 9 bases fit TRBD1. This CDR3 has 15 amino acids. CDR1 LNHNV and CDR2 YYDKDF come from the germline V gene (reference sequence). The V segment lost 3 bases and the J segment 6 bases; nucleotides outside the gene matches: 6. CDR3 protein: CATSRGQGRGQPQHF. Written as DNA, the CDR3 is TGTGCCACCAGCAGGGGACAGGGAAGGGGTCAGCCCCAGCATTTT. The complete variable domain, with remaining parts taken from reference TRBV15 and TRBJ1-5, reads DAMVIQNPRYQVTQFGKPVTLSCSQTLNHNVMYWYQQKSSQAPKLLFHYYDKDFNNEADTPDNFQSRRPNTSFCFLDIRSPGLGDTAMYLCATSRGQGRGQPQHFGDGTRLSIL.

The rearrangement joins TRBV4-3 to TRBJ1-1, with no clear D. From germline, CDR1 is LGHNA and CDR2 YSLEER. Trimming shortened V by 0 bases and J by 5 bases, and 13 bases separated the two germline ends. The CDR3 extends over 15 amino acids. The CDR3 DNA reads as TGCGCCAGCAGCCAAGATCATTACGGTGGAACTGAAGCTTTCTTT. Protein sequence: CASSQDHYGGTEAFF.